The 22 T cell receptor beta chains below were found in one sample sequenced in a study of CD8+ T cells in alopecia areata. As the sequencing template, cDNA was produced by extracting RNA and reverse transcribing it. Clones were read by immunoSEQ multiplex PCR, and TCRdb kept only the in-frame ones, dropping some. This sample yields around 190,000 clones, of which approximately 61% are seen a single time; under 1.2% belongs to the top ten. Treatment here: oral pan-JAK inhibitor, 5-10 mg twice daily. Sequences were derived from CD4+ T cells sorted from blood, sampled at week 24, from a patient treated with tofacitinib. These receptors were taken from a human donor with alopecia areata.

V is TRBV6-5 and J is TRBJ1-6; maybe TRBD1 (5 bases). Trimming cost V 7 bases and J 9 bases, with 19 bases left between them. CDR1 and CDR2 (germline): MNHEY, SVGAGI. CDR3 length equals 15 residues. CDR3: CASKSLGLSPSPLHF. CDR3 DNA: TGTGCCAGCAAATCGCTGGGACTAAGTCCTTCACCCCTCCACTTT.

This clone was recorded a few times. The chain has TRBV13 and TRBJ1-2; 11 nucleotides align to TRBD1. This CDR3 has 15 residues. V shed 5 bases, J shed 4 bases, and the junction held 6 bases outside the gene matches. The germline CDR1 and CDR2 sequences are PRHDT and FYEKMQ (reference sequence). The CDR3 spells CASSPGTGGTYGYTF. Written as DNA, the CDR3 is TGTGCCAGCAGCCCAGGGACAGGGGGGACCTATGGCTACACCTTC.

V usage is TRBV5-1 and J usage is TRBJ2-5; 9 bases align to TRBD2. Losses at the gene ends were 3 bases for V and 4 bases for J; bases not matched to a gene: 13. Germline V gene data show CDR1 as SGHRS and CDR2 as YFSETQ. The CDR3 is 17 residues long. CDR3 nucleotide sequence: TGCGCCAGCAGCTCTTCGGTAGGAAGTAGCGGGGGAGAGACCCAGTACTTC. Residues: CASSSSVGSSGGETQYF.

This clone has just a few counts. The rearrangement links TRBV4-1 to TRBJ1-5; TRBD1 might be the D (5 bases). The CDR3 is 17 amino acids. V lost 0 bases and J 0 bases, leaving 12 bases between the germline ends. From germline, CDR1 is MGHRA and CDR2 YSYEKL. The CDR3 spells CASSQDWDLNSNQPQHF. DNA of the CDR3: TGCGCCAGCAGCCAAGATTGGGACCTCAATAGCAATCAGCCCCAGCATTTT.

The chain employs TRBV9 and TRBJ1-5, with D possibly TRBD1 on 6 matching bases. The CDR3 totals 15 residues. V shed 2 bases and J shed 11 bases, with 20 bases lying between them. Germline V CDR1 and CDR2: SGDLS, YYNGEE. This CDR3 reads CASSVGDRPHQSQHF. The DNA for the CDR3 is TGTGCCAGCAGCGTTGGTGACAGGCCCCATCAATCCCAGCATTTT.

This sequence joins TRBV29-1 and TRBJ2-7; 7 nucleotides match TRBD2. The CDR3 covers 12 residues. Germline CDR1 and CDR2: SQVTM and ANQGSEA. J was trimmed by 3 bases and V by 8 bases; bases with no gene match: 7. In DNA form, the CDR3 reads TGCAGCTTCCGGTGGGGGGGCTACGAGCAGTACTTC. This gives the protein CSFRWGGYEQYF.

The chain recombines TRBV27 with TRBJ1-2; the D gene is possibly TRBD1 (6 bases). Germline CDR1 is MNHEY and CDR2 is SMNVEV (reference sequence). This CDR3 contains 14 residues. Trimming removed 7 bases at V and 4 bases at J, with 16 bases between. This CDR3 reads CASTQRGTGYGYTF. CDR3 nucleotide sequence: TGTGCCAGCACCCAAAGGGGGACCGGCTATGGCTACACCTTC.

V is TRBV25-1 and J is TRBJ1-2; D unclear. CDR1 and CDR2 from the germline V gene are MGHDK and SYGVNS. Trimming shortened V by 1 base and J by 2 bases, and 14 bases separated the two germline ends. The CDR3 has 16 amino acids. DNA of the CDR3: TGTGCCAGCAGTGAATCTGCCATTGCACCGAACTATGGCTACACCTTC. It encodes CASSESAIAPNYGYTF.

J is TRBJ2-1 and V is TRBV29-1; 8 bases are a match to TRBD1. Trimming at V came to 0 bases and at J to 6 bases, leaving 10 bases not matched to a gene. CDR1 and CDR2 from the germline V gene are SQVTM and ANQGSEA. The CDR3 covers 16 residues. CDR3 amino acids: CSVEEWYGTGSNEQFF. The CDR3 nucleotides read TGCAGCGTTGAAGAATGGTATGGGACAGGTTCCAATGAGCAGTTCTTC.

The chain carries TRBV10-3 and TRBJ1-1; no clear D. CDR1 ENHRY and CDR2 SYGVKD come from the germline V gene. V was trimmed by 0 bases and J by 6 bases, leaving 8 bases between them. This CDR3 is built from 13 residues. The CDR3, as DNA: TGTGCCATCAGTGAGTCGGTTCCGGCTGAAGCTTTCTTT. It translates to CAISESVPAEAFF.

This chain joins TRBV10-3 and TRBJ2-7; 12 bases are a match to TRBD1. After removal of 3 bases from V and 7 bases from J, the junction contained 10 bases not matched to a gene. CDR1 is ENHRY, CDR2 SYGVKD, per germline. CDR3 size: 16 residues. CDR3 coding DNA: TGTGCCATCAGTGAACCGGGACAGGGGGCTCGGGGGGAGCAGTACTTC. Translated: CAISEPGQGARGEQYF.

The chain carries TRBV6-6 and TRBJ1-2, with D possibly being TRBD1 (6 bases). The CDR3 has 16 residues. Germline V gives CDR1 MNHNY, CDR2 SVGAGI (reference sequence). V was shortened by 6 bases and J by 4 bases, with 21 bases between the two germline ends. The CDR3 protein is CASSDQQGLTSYGYTF. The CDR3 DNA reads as TGTGCCAGCAGCGACCAACAGGGTCTAACCAGCTATGGCTACACCTTC.

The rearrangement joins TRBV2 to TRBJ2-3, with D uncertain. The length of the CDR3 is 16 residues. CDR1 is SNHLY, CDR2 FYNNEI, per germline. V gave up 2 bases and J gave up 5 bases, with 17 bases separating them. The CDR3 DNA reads TGTGCCAGCAGTGAAAGGACGTTGGTCGGTTTAGATACGCAGTATTTT. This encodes CASSERTLVGLDTQYF.

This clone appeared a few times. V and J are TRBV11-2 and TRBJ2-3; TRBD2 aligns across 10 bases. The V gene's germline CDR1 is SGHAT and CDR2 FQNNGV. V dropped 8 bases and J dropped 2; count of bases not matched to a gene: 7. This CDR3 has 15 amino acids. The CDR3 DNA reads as TGTGCCAGCGGTCAGCGGGGGGGAAACACAGATACGCAGTATTTT. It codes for CASGQRGGNTDTQYF.

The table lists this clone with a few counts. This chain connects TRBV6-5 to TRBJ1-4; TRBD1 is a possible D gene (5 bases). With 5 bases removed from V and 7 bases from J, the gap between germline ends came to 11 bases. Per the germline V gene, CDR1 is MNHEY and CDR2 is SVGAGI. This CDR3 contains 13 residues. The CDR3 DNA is TGTGCCAGCAGTCAGGGATGGAGTGAAAAACTGTTTTTT. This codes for CASSQGWSEKLFF.

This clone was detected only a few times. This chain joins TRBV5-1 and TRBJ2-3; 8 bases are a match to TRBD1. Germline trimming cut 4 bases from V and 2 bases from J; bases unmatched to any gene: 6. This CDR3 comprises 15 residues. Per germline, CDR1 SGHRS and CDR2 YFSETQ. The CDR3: CASSQDRDLTDTQYF. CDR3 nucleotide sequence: TGCGCCAGCAGCCAGGACAGGGATCTCACAGATACGCAGTATTTT.

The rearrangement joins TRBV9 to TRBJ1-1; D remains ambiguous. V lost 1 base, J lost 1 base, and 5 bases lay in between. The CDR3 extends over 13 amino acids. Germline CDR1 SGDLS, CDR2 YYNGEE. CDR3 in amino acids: CASSVKENTEAFF. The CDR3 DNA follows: TGTGCCAGCAGCGTAAAAGAGAACACTGAAGCTTTCTTT.

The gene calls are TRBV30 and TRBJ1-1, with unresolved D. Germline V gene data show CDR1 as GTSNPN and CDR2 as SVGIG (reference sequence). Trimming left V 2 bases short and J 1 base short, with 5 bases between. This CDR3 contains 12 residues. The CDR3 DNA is TGTGCCTGGAGTCGACGGAACACTGAAGCTTTCTTT. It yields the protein CAWSRRNTEAFF.

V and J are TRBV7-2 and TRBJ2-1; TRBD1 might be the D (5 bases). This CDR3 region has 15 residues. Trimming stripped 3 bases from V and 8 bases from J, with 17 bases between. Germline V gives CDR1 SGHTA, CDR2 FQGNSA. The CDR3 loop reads CASSLGRILGYEQFF. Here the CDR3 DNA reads TGTGCCAGCAGCTTGGGGCGGATCCTAGGGTATGAGCAGTTCTTC.

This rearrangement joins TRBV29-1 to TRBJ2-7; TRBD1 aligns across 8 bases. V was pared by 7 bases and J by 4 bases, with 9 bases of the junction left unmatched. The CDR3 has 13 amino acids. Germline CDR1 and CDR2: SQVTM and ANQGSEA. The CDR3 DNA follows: TGCAGCGCCGGATTAGGACAGGGTTACGAGCAGTACTTC. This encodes CSAGLGQGYEQYF.

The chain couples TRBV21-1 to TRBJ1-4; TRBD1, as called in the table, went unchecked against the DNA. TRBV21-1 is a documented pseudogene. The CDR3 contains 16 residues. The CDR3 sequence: CAIPGQGFSSDEKLFF. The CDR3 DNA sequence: TGTGCCATACCGGGACAGGGATTTTCGTCGGATGAAAAACTGTTTTTT.

For the CDR3, the DNA is TGCGCCAGCAGCCAAGATCTTAGCGGGAAAAACATTCAGTACTTC. Protein product: CASSQDLSGKNIQYF. V gene TRBV4-3 combines with J gene TRBJ2-4; 7 nucleotides match TRBD2. V lost 0 bases and J lost 4; bases outside the gene matches: 3. CDR3 length: 15 amino acids. CDR1 is LGHNA and CDR2 is YSLEER in the germline V gene.